One and the same sample provided the 18 T cell receptor beta chains below, sequenced in a study of blood T cells in healthy people across ages. A J-beta primer mix and a sample-barcoded 5' primer were used in a second PCR of about 7 to 12 cycles. TCRdb fed the 5' RACE reads into MiXCR, producing one record per CDR3 protein. This sample carries about 2 million distinct CDR3 sequences, about 50% of them seen once, and the ten largest clones take 2.1%. Sample: blood. These receptors came from a woman aged 40 to 50 in good health.

The chain is built from TRBV20-1 and TRBJ2-5; 8 bases map to TRBD1. The J call could be wrong; TRBJ2-7 is a better fit for the DNA end. The CDR3 runs 13 residues. The germline CDR1 and CDR2 sequences are DFQATT and SNEGSKA (reference sequence). The chain's CDR3 is CSAPTGVVYEQYF. The CDR3 DNA is TGCAGTGCTCCGACAGGGGTAGTCTACGAGCAGTACTTC.

This CDR3 reads CSARGSRGWNEQFF. The CDR3 region has the DNA TGCAGTGCTAGAGGAAGCAGGGGTTGGAATGAGCAGTTCTTC. This chain connects TRBV20-1 to TRBJ2-1, with D possibly TRBD1 on 6 matching bases. The CDR3 totals 14 residues. Trimming took 1 base from V and 7 from J, leaving 14 bases between them. In germline, CDR1 is DFQATT, CDR2 SNEGSKA (reference sequence).

J is TRBJ1-4 and V is TRBV20-1; 11 positions match TRBD1. This CDR3 region has 14 residues. Germline lookup yields CDR1 DFQATT and CDR2 SNEGSKA (reference sequence). CDR3 bases: TGCAGGGGCCAACCGGGACAGGGGGACGAAAAACTGTTTTTT. Amino acids: CRGQPGQGDEKLFF.

The chain recombines TRBV4-1 with TRBJ2-3; tentative D call: TRBD1 (6 bases). The V end lost 4 bases, the J end lost 2 bases, and 13 bases lay between the germline ends. Germline CDR1 reads MGHRA; CDR2 reads YSYEKL. CDR3 length: 15 amino acids. The CDR3 region is CASSRTAMTTDTQYF. The CDR3 DNA reads TGCGCCAGCAGCCGGACAGCTATGACCACAGATACGCAGTATTTT.

The chain joins TRBV3-1 to TRBJ2-1; 14 bases agree with TRBD2. V lost 4 bases and J lost 5; bases outside the gene matches: 7. CDR3 length: 17 residues. Germline assignment: CDR1 LGHDT and CDR2 YNNKEL (reference sequence). Here the CDR3 DNA reads TGTGCCAGCAGCCCCTGGGGGGGACTAGCGGGGGACAATGAGCAGTTCTTC. As protein: CASSPWGGLAGDNEQFF.

The chain joins TRBV9 to TRBJ2-1; 8 nucleotides agree with TRBD2. The J call may be faulty, since TRBJ2-7 better matches the DNA end. The CDR3 loop spans 17 amino acids. Germline loops: CDR1 SGDLS, CDR2 YYNGEE. The CDR3 DNA reads as TGTGCCAGCACCCCGTTCCTAACTAGCGGAACCTACAATGAGCAGTACTTC. Protein: CASTPFLTSGTYNEQYF.

This clonotype occurred a few times. The chain carries TRBV9 and TRBJ2-3; no clear D. The germline V gene has CDR1 SGDLS and CDR2 YYNGEE. The V end lost 7 bases, the J end lost 0 bases, and 9 bases lay between the germline ends. There are 13 residues in the CDR3. The CDR3, as DNA: TGTGCCAGCCAAGGGCTGAGCACAGATACGCAGTATTTT. Residues: CASQGLSTDTQYF. Complete variable domain (other parts from reference TRBV9 and TRBJ2-3): DSGVTQTPKHLITATGQRVTLRCSPRSGDLSVYWYQQSLDQGLQFLIQYYNGEERAKGNILERFSAQQFPDLHSELNLSSLELGDSALYFCASQGLSTDTQYFGPGTRLTVL.

This clonotype appeared a few times. The V and J genes are TRBV5-6 and TRBJ2-5; TRBD2 matches at 8 bases. The closer fit of TRBJ2-7 to the DNA end suggests the J call may be wrong. There are 15 residues in the CDR3. From germline, CDR1 is SGHDT and CDR2 YYEEEE. In DNA form, the CDR3 reads TGTGCCAGCAGCTTCCCCAGCGGGGGACACTACGAGCAGTACTTC. This codes for CASSFPSGGHYEQYF.

This chain links TRBV12-3 or TRBV12-4 with TRBJ1-5; perhaps TRBD1 as D (6 bases). Trimming cost V 7 bases and J 4 bases, with 20 bases left between them. This CDR3 spans 16 amino acids. The CDR3 reads CASTLGAGGVNQPQHF. In DNA form, the CDR3 reads TGTGCCAGCACCTTGGGGGCGGGGGGAGTGAATCAGCCCCAGCATTTT.

This clonotype was picked up one time. The V gene is TRBV29-1, the J gene TRBJ2-1; D is possibly TRBD1 (5 bases). The V and J ends lost 6 bases and 9 bases respectively, with 15 bases between them. The CDR3 length is 12 residues. CDR1 SQVTM and CDR2 ANQGSEA come from the germline V gene. As DNA, the CDR3 is TGCAGCGTCAAAACAGGTTTTAGTGAGCAGTTCTTC. Residues: CSVKTGFSEQFF.

V gene TRBV24-1 combines with J gene TRBJ2-2, with D uncertain. V lost 7 bases and J lost 2, with 1 base in between. Germline CDR1 is KGHDR and CDR2 is SFDVKD. CDR3 length equals 11 residues. CDR3 nucleotide sequence: TGTGCCACCAGAAACACCGGGGAGCTGTTTTTT. It translates to CATRNTGELFF.

This clonotype was seen more than once but under ten times. The rearrangement links TRBV29-1 to TRBJ2-1; 11 bases agree with TRBD1. This CDR3 has 14 amino acids. The J segment lost 8 bases and the V segment lost 4 bases, leaving 7 bases of the junction unmatched. The germline gives CDR1 SQVTM, CDR2 ANQGSEA. The CDR3 region is CSVAGDRGNYEQFF. The CDR3 DNA follows: TGCAGCGTTGCGGGGGACAGGGGGAACTATGAGCAGTTCTTC.

This rearrangement joins TRBV3-1 to TRBJ1-5; D uncertain. Trimming stripped 1 base from V and 6 bases from J, with 19 bases between. This CDR3 has 17 amino acids. Germline lookup yields CDR1 LGHDT and CDR2 YNNKEL (reference sequence). The DNA for the CDR3 is TGTGCCAGCAGCCAAGGTCGAGTCGGTATTGTTGGTCAGCCCCAGCATTTT. Protein sequence: CASSQGRVGIVGQPQHF.

The rearrangement joins TRBV4-2 to TRBJ1-1, with D hard to call. V lost 4 bases, J lost 1 base, and 7 bases lay in between. Germline V gene lookup returns CDR1 LGHNA and CDR2 YNFKEQ. This CDR3 is 13 amino acids long. This chain's CDR3 is CASSRNKNTEAFF. The CDR3 DNA reads as TGTGCCAGCAGCCGCAACAAGAACACTGAAGCTTTCTTT.

This clonotype has a handful of counts. The V and J genes are TRBV27 and TRBJ1-1, with 8 bases matching TRBD1. Germline CDR1 is MNHEY and CDR2 is SMNVEV (reference sequence). V was pared by 3 bases and J by 5 bases, with 14 bases of the junction left unmatched. The CDR3 spans 17 residues. DNA for the CDR3: TGTGCCAGCAGTTTCCGGCCCTTGACAGGGGAGGGAACTGAAGCTTTCTTT. Its translation: CASSFRPLTGEGTEAFF.

The rearrangement uses TRBV6-6 and TRBJ2-5, with 9 bases that match TRBD1. Germline V gene lookup returns CDR1 MNHNY and CDR2 SVGAGI (reference sequence). V lost 4 bases, J lost 5 bases, and 5 bases stayed unmatched. This CDR3 is built from 14 residues. The CDR3: CASSWTGTGETQYF. The CDR3 DNA sequence: TGTGCCAGCAGTTGGACCGGGACAGGGGAGACCCAGTACTTC.

This clonotype was detected a few times. The chain couples TRBV9 to TRBJ1-2; D remains ambiguous. V was shortened by 4 bases and J by 3 bases, with 13 bases between the two germline ends. Germline V CDR1 and CDR2: SGDLS, YYNGEE. The CDR3 covers 14 residues. The CDR3 coding sequence is TGTGCCAGCAGCCCCTGGGAGCCTGACTATGGCTACACCTTC. As protein: CASSPWEPDYGYTF.

The rearrangement joins TRBV12-3 or TRBV12-4 to TRBJ1-2, with no clear D. The CDR3 extends over 13 amino acids. The V end was cut by 1 base, the J end by 9 bases, with 12 bases between. CDR3 sequence: CASSLDILYSYTF. In DNA form, the CDR3 reads TGTGCCAGCAGTTTAGACATTCTCTACAGCTACACCTTC.